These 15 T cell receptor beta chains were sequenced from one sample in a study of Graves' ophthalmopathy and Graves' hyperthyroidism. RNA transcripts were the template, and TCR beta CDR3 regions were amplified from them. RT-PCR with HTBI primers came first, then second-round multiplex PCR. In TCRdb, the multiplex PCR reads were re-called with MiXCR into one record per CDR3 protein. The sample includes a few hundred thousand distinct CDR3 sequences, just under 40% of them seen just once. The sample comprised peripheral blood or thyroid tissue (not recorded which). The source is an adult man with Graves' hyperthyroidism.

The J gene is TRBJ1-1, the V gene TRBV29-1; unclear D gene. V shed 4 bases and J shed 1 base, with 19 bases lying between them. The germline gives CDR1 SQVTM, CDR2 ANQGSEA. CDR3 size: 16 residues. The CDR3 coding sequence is TGCAGCGTTGGGACTAGCGGGAGGATGGGGAACACTGAAGCTTTCTTT. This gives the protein CSVGTSGRMGNTEAFF. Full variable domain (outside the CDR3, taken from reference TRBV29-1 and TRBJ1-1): SAVISQKPSRDICQRGTSLTIQCQVDSQVTMMFWYRQQPGQSLTLIATANQGSEATYESGFVIDKFPISRPNLTFSTLTVSNMSPEDSSIYLCSVGTSGRMGNTEAFFGQGTRLTVV.

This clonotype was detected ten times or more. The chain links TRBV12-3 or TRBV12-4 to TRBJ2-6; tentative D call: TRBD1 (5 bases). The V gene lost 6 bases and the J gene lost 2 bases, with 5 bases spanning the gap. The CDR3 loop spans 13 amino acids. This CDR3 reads CASSRAGANVLTF. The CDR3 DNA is TGTGCCAGCAGCAGGGCTGGGGCCAACGTCCTGACTTTC.

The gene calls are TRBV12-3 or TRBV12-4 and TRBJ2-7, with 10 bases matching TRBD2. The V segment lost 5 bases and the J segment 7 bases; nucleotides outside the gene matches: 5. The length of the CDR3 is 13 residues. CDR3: CASSVGTSDEQYF. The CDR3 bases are TGTGCCAGCAGTGTTGGGACTAGCGATGAGCAGTACTTC.

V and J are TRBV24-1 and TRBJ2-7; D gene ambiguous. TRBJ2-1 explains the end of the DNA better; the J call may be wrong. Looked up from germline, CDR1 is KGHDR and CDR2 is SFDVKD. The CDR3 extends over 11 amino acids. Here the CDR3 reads CATSEHNEQFF. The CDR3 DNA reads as TGTGCCACCAGTGAACACAATGAGCAGTTCTTC.

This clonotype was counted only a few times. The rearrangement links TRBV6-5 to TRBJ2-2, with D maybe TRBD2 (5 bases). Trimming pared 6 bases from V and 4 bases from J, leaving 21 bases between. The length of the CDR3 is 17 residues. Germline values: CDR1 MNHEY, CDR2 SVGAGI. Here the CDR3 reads CASSERGIGTSTGELFF. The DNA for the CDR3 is TGTGCCAGCAGCGAACGAGGGATCGGAACGAGCACCGGGGAGCTGTTTTTT.

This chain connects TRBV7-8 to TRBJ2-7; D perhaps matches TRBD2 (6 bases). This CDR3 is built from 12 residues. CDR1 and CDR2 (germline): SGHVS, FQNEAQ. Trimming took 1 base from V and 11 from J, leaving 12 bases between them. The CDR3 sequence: CASSLDRRGKYF. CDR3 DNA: TGTGCCAGCAGCTTAGATCGCCGCGGGAAGTACTTC.

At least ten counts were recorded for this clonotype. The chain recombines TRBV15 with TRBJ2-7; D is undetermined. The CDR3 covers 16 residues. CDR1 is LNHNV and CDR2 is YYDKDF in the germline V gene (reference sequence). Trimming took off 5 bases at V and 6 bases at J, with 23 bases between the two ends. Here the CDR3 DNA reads TGTGCCACCAGCTATACTATAGGCACCCGTAGTTCCGAGCAGTACTTC. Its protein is CATSYTIGTRSSEQYF.

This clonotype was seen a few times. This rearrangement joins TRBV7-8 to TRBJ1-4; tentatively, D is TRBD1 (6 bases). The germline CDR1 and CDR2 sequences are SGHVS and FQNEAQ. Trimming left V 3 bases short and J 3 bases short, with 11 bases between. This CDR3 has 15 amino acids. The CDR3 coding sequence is TGTGCCAGCAGCTTTGGGGGGGCGGCTAATGAAAAACTGTTTTTT. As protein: CASSFGGAANEKLFF.

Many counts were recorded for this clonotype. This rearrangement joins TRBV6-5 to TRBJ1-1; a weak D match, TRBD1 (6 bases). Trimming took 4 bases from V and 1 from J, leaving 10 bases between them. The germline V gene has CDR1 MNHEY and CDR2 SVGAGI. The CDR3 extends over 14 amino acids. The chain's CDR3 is CASSLDSSNTEAFF. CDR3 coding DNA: TGTGCCAGCAGTTTGGACAGCTCGAACACTGAAGCTTTCTTT.

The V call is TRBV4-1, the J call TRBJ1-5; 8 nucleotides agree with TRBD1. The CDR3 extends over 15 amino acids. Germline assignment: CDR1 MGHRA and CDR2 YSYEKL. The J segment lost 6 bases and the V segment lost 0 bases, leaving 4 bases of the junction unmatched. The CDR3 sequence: CASSQDQGAGQPQHF. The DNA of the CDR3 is TGCGCCAGCAGCCAAGATCAGGGGGCGGGTCAGCCCCAGCATTTT.

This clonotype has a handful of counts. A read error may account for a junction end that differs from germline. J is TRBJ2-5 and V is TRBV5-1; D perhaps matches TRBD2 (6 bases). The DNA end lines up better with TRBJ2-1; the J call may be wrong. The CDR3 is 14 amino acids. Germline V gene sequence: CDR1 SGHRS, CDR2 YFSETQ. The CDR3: CASSLGGRGSEQFF. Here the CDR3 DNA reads TGTGCCAGCAGCTTGGGGGGAAGGGGCAGTGAGCAGTTCTTC.

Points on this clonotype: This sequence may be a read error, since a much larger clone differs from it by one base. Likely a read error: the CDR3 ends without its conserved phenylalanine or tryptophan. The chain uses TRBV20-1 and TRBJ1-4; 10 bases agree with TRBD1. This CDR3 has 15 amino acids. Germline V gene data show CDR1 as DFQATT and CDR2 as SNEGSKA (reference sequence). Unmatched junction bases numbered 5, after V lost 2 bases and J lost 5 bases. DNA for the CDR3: TGCAGTGCTAGACGGACAGGGGGGCTAAATGAAAAACTGTTTCTT. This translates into CSARRTGGLNEKLFL.

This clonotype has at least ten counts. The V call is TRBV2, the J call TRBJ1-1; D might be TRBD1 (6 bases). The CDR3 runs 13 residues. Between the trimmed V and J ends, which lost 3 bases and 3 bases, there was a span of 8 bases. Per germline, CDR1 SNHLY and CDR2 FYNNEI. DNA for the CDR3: TGTGCCAGCAGTGACCGGGGGCACACTGAAGCTTTCTTT. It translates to CASSDRGHTEAFF.

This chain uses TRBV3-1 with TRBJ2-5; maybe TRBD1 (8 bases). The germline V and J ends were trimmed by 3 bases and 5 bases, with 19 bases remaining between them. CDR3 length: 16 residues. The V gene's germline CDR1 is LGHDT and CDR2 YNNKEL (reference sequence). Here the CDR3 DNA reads TGTGCCAGCAGCCAGCCGACAGGGGTCGGGGGGGAGACCCAGTACTTC. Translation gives CASSQPTGVGGETQYF.

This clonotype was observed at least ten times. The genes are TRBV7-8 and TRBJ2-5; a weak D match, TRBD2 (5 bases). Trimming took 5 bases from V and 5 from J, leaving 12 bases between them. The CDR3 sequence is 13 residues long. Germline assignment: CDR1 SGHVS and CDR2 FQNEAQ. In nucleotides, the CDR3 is TGTGCCAGCAGCCCGCGGGTTCAGGAGACCCAGTACTTC. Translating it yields CASSPRVQETQYF.